These 10 T cell receptor beta chains came from one sample sequenced in a study of cytomegalovirus exposure and HLA in healthy donors. The primer mix had 60 Vbeta and 13 Jbeta primers. Assay used: immunoSEQ multiplex PCR; TCRdb lists only in-frame clones, some missing. Of about 230,000 clones in the sample, 70% to 90% were seen once. The sequenced material came from PBMCs. These receptors came from a girl under 10 years old in good health and CMV-seronegative.

This clone was detected only a few times. The chain recombines TRBV6-5 with TRBJ1-3; D may be TRBD1 (6 bases). The CDR3 sequence is 15 residues long. The V gene's germline CDR1 is MNHEY and CDR2 SVGAGI. V was cut by 4 bases and J by 3 bases, with 13 bases left in between. Here the CDR3 reads CASSFSDRLGNTIYF. The CDR3 DNA follows: TGTGCCAGCAGTTTTTCCGACAGGCTTGGAAACACCATATATTTT.

This clone showed up just once. The V call is TRBV15, the J call TRBJ1-1; unclear D gene. The CDR3 runs to 13 residues. The germline V gene encodes CDR1 LNHNV and CDR2 YYDKDF (reference sequence). V was cut by 1 base and J by 6 bases, with 9 bases left in between. CDR3 DNA: TGTGCCACCAGCAGAGTCACGGGTGCTGAAGCTTTCTTT. Translated, it gives CATSRVTGAEAFF.

CDR3 in amino acids: CASSYLDRRHYGYTF. CDR3 in DNA: TGTGCCAGCAGTTACTTGGACAGGAGGCACTATGGCTACACCTTC. This rearrangement joins TRBV6-5 to TRBJ1-2; 7 positions match TRBD1. The CDR3 contains 15 residues. From germline, CDR1 is MNHEY and CDR2 SVGAGI. The V gene end was trimmed by 1 base and the J gene end by 3 bases; junction bases not matched to a gene: 5.

This rearrangement joins TRBV6-1 to TRBJ1-1; D is possibly TRBD1 (6 bases). The CDR3 extends over 15 amino acids. Germline lookup yields CDR1 MNHNS and CDR2 SASEGT. With 5 bases removed from V and 1 base from J, the gap between germline ends came to 14 bases. CDR3 in amino acids: CASSPKGGGNTEAFF. DNA for the CDR3: TGTGCCAGCAGTCCTAAAGGGGGGGGGAACACTGAAGCTTTCTTT.

The chain employs TRBV7-9 and TRBJ1-4, with 7 nucleotides matching TRBD1. The germline V gene encodes CDR1 SEHNR and CDR2 FQNEAQ (reference sequence). Trimming at V came to 5 bases and at J to 2 bases, leaving 5 bases not matched to a gene. CDR3 size: 15 residues. This CDR3 is CASSPLGQTNEKLFF. The CDR3 DNA sequence: TGTGCCAGCAGCCCCTTGGGACAGACTAATGAAAAACTGTTTTTT.

As concerns this clone: The same CDR3 also results from other DNA sequences found in this sample. This sequence joins TRBV4-1 and TRBJ2-7; maybe TRBD2 (5 bases). CDR3 length: 15 amino acids. Germline V gene lookup returns CDR1 MGHRA and CDR2 YSYEKL. V was trimmed by 0 bases and J by 0 bases, leaving 9 bases between them. CDR3 bases: TGCGCCAGCAGCCAAGATTCGGGGAGCTCCTACGAGCAGTACTTC. Amino acids: CASSQDSGSSYEQYF.

Only one count was recorded for this clone. CDR3 loop: CAWSEPGTISYEQYF. CDR3 DNA: TGTGCCTGGAGTGAACCAGGTACGATATCATACGAGCAGTACTTC. The rearrangement links TRBV30 to TRBJ2-7; unclear D gene. The CDR3 loop spans 15 amino acids. V dropped 1 base and J dropped 4 bases, with 17 bases sitting between them. The germline V gene encodes CDR1 GTSNPN and CDR2 SVGIG (reference sequence). Full variable domain (remainder filled in from reference TRBV30 and TRBJ2-7): SQTIHQWPATLVQPVGSPLSLECTVEGTSNPNLYWYRQAAGRGLQLLFYSVGIGQISSEVPQNLSASRPQDRQFILSSKKLLLSDSGFYLCAWSEPGTISYEQYFGPGTRLTVT.

V is TRBV15 and J is TRBJ1-4; maybe TRBD1 (5 bases). The CDR3 has 15 residues. Germline V gene data show CDR1 as LNHNV and CDR2 as YYDKDF (reference sequence). V was cut by 1 base and J by 2 bases, with 8 bases left in between. CDR3 in amino acids: CATSRVGPTNEKLFF. CDR3 bases: TGTGCCACCAGCAGAGTGGGGCCGACTAATGAAAAACTGTTTTTT.

The rearrangement uses TRBV7-9 and TRBJ1-1, with D possibly matching TRBD1 (6 bases). The V and J ends lost 6 bases and 1 base respectively, with 18 bases between them. Germline V CDR1 and CDR2: SEHNR, FQNEAQ (reference sequence). The CDR3 contains 16 residues. The CDR3 reads CASRSPQQGPNTEAFF. CDR3 DNA sequence: TGTGCCAGCAGGAGTCCACAACAGGGCCCGAACACTGAAGCTTTCTTT.

V is TRBV19 and J is TRBJ2-5, with a weak D call TRBD1 (6 bases). CDR3 size: 14 residues. Germline V lookup: CDR1 LNHDA, CDR2 SQIVND (reference sequence). V was trimmed by 4 bases and J by 2 bases, leaving 11 bases between them. In DNA, the CDR3 is TGTGCCAGTAGTAGAGGGACAAATCAAGAGACCCAGTACTTC. This sequence encodes CASSRGTNQETQYF.